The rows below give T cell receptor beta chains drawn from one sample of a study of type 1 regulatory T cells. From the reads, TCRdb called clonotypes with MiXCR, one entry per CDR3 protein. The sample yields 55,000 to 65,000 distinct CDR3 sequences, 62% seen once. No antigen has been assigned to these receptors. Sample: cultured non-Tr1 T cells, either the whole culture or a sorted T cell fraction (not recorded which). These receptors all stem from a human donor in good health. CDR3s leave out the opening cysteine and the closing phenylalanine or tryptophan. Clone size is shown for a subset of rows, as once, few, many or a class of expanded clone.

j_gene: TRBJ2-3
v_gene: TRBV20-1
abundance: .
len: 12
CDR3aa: SARRSGAGDTQY

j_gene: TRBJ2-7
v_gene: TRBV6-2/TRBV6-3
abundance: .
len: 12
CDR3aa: ASWGRELSYEQY

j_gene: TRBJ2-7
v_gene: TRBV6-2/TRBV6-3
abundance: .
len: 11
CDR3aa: ASSYSPRYEQY

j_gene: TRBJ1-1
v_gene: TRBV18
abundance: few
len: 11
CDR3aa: ASSPHKNTEAF

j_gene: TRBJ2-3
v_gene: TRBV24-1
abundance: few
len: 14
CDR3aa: ATSDFTAGSTDTQY

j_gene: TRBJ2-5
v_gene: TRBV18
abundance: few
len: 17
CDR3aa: ASSPPVAGGAGRQETQY

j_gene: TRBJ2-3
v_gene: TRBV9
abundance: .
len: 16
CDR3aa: ASSVAPMIAAHTDTQY

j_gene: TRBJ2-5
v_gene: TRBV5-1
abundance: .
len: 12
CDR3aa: ASSFSGPQETQY

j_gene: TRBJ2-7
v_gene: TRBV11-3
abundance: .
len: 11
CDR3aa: ASSVTQGGEQY

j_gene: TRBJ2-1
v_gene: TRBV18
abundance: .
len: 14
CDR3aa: ASSSKGQTSYNEQF

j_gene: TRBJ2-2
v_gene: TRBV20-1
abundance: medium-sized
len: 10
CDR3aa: SAITDTGELF

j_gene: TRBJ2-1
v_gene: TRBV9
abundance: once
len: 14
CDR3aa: ASSVSADWSYNEQF

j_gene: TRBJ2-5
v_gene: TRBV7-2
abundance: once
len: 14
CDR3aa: ASSYMGLAYTETQY

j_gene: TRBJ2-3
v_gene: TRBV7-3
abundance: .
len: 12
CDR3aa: ASSSGGSFDTQY

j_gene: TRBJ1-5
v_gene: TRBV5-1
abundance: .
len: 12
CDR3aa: ASSLERGGQPQH

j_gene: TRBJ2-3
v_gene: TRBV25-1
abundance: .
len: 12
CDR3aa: ASSAEQVVDTQY

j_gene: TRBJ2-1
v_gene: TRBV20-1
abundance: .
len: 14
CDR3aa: SARTASGTLYNEQF

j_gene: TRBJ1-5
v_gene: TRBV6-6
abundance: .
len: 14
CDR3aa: ASSYSESAKNQPQH

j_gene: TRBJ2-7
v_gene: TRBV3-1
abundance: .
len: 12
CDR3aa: ASSQRSPLGEQY

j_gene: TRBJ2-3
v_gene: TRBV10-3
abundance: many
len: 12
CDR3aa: AIRGLGSTDTQY

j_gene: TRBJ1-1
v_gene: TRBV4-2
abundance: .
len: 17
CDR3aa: ASSQFPTGQMLAGTEAF

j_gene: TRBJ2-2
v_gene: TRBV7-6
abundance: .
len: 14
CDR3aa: ASSGSGRVNTGELF

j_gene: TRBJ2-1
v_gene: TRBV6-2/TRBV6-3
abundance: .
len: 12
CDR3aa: ASRQAGTYNEQF